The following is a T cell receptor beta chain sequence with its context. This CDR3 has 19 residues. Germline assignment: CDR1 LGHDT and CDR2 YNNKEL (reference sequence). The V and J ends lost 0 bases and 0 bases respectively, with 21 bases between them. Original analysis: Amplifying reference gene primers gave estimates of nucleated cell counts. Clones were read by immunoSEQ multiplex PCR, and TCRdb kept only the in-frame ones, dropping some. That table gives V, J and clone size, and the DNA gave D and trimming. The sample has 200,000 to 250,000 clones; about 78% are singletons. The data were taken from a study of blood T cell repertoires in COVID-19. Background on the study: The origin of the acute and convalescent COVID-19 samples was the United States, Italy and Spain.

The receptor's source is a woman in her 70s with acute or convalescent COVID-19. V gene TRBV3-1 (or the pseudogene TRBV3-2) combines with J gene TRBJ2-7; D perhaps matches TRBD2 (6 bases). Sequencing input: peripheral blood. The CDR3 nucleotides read TGTGCCAGCAGCCAAGACTTGTCAACCGCGGGACTCTTCTCCTACGAGCAGTACTTC. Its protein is CASSQDLSTAGLFSYEQYF.